The sequence of this T cell receptor (beta chain) was determined in a study of human T cells and chemical hapten exposure. Overall study: Patch tests applied 0.01% DPC to the upper back and were scored after 6 days.

Stated time point: patch test 1, 2 weeks after DPC sensitization. Treatment noted: therapeutic diphenylcyclopropenone sensitization with weekly scalp DPC. Prior to each patch test being applied, blood was drawn. The study enrolled 18 to 70-year-old alopecia patients suitable for DPC. The CDR3 is 17 residues long. The junction had 7 bases not matched to a gene; V was cut back by 3 bases and J by 2 bases. CDR1 is SGHRS and CDR2 is YFSETQ in the germline V gene. TCRdb ran MiXCR on the RACE reads and lists one entry per CDR3 protein. In the table there are around 120,000 distinct CDR3 sequences, 9% to 14% of which are singletons.

The chain is built from TRBV5-1 and TRBJ1-6, with 8 bases matching TRBD1. The sample in question was whole blood, obtained in connection with sensitization to the hapten diphenylcyclopropenone (DPC). This receptor was taken from a woman aged 45-60 years with alopecia areata. Some clones in this sample may be carry-over from other donors' samples. The CDR3 DNA reads TGCGCCAGCAGCTGGACCGGGACAGGCGCCTATAATTCACCCCTCCACTTT. Amino acids: CASSWTGTGAYNSPLHF.